This T cell receptor (beta chain) was recovered during a study of shared clonotypes between healthy human individuals. Study summary: CD4 naive cells filled three plates per donor, CD4 memory three, CD8 naive two and CD8 memory one.

The assay was immunoSEQ multiplex PCR, and TCRdb's table has in-frame clones only and misses some. The sample yields 2 million to 2.5 million clones, about 92% seen once. This CDR3 has 12 residues. V dropped 6 bases and J dropped 12 bases, with 15 bases sitting between them. CDR1 and CDR2 from the germline V gene are WSHSY and SAAADI. Findings of the study overall: Sharing across several donors was seen in around 5% of naive CD4 clonotypes. Clonotype sharing levels among donors were expected to vary with sequencing depth.

As for this clone: Its antigen is not identified.

The chain uses TRBV10-2 and TRBJ2-1; D gene ambiguous. The TCR originated in a man aged 18 to 30 in good health. Some clones in this sample may be carry-over from other donors' samples. Sequencing was carried out using naive CD4+ T cells from PBMCs. Subset defined: CD45RA+ positively selected. The CDR3 DNA reads as TGCGCCAGCAGGGACCCGAATCGGTGGCAGTTCTTC. This sequence encodes CASRDPNRWQFF.